Described below is a single T cell receptor (beta chain) sequence and its context. The antigen is unknown. This sequence may be a read error, since a much larger clone differs from it by one base. With iRepertoire HTBI primers and Arm-PCR of CDR3 regions, TCR beta libraries were built. Using its own MiXCR run on the multiplex PCR reads, TCRdb lists one record per CDR3 protein. This table has hundreds of thousands of distinct CDR3 sequences, 18% appearing once. The data are from a study of regulatory T cells in long-lasting Graves disease. In the study overall: Those Graves' patients who were newly diagnosed had been on antithyroid drugs under 3 months. Points from the study as a whole: Among samples with persistent disease, TRBV28, TRBJ1-2 and TRBJ2-5 were favored. Researchers examined only peripheral blood and not thyroid tissue.

CDR1 is LGHNA, CDR2 YNFKEQ, per germline. The CDR3 runs 17 residues. The time point here: newly diagnosed GD, antithyroid drugs for less than 3 months. PBMCs were the source of the RNA used for TCR sequencing. Patients of an endocrinology department in Xi'an, China, were included. V usage is TRBV4-2 and J usage is TRBJ2-2; either TRBD1 or TRBD2 may fit D (5 bases each). The clonotype was recovered from a female donor with Graves disease. Sample: peripheral blood mononuclear cells (PBMCs), taken at new diagnosis, from a patient treated with antithyroid drugs. The chain's CDR3 is CASSSSALGVGTGELLF. The CDR3 DNA reads as TGTGCCAGCAGCTCCAGTGCGTTGGGGGTGGGGACCGGGGAGCTGCTTTTT.